The T cell receptor (beta chain) under discussion was sequenced for a study of siplizumab effects on memory and regulatory T cells. From germline, CDR1 is MGHRA and CDR2 YSYEKL. The CDR3 is 16 residues long. Trimming stripped 2 bases from V and 2 bases from J, with 13 bases between. TCRdb's table, derived via immunoSEQ multiplex PCR, lists solely in-frame clones and lacks some. The data show about 80,000 clones, approximately 95% seen once. The receptor's source is a human donor in good health. Sample: CD8+ T cells sorted from blood. The chain couples TRBV4-1 to TRBJ1-5; a possible D gene is TRBD1 (6 bases). The CDR3 coding sequence is TGCGCCAGCAGCCAAACCACAGGGCTTGGCAATCAGCCCCAGCATTTT. Translating it yields CASSQTTGLGNQPQHF.